This T cell receptor (beta chain) was retrieved from a study of blood T cell repertoires in COVID-19. Study summary: Sources were T cells, B-cell-depleted T cells, or PBMCs; the material itself was cDNA or gDNA.

The sample holds a few counts of this clone. Germline lookup yields CDR1 WSHSY and CDR2 SAAADI. V was clipped by 3 bases and J by 3 bases; unmatched bases: 4. This CDR3 has 14 amino acids. Original data processing: Reference gene primer amplification gave nucleated cell count estimates. Libraries were prepared by immunoSEQ multiplex PCR; TCRdb keeps only in-frame clonotypes and omits some of them. The DNA gave D and trimming, while V, J and clone size come from that table. The data show tens of thousands of clones, roughly 90% seen once. This TCR was recovered from a man between 45 and 60 years old with active or convalescent COVID-19. Sequences were obtained from peripheral blood. The chain recombines TRBV10-2 with TRBJ2-5, with 7 nucleotides matching TRBD1. CDR3 sequence (DNA): TGCGCCAGCAGTGATATGGGGACAGAAGAGACCCAGTACTTC. It encodes CASSDMGTEETQYF.